The 26 T cell receptor beta chains below come from one sample, sequenced in a study of blood T cell repertoires in COVID-19. Profiling relied on immunoSEQ multiplex PCR, and the TCRdb table lists in-frame clones only, not all of them. The sample lists about 200,000 clones, roughly 90% occurring once. Sample: PBMCs or T cells enriched from blood (not recorded which). The receptor source for this set is a woman aged 18-29 years who had recovered from COVID-19.

The V call is TRBV24-1, the J call TRBJ2-2; 10 bases align to TRBD2. The CDR3 contains 16 residues. The V gene's germline CDR1 is KGHDR and CDR2 SFDVKD. V was clipped by 1 base and J by 6 bases; unmatched bases: 4. The CDR3 bases are TGTGCCACCAGTGATTTTCTCGGGACTAGCGCCGGGGAGCTGTTTTTT. It yields the protein CATSDFLGTSAGELFF.

The chain is built from TRBV6-5 and TRBJ2-7; D is uncertain. Germline V lookup: CDR1 MNHEY, CDR2 SVGAGI. This CDR3 has 13 amino acids. Trimming removed 4 bases from V and 2 bases from J, with 9 bases in between. For the CDR3, the DNA is TGTGCCAGCAGTTCAGGTCAGACCTACGAGCAGTACTTC. This sequence encodes CASSSGQTYEQYF.

The V gene is TRBV9, the J gene TRBJ2-3; 8 bases line up with TRBD2. Germline V gene lookup returns CDR1 SGDLS and CDR2 YYNGEE. J gave up 6 bases and V 3 bases, and 12 bases lay outside the gene matches. The CDR3 is 16 residues long. This CDR3 is CASSAEDGLAVDTQYF. CDR3 bases: TGTGCCAGCAGCGCCGAGGATGGACTAGCCGTGGATACGCAGTATTTT.

The chain uses TRBV6-5 and TRBJ2-2; TRBD1 agrees at 7 bases. Germline-derived CDR1 and CDR2 are MNHEY and SVGAGI. J was trimmed by 5 bases and V by 6 bases; bases with no gene match: 9. The length of the CDR3 is 15 residues. CDR3 bases: TGTGCCAGCAGGACCGACAGGGTGCTAACCGGGGAGCTGTTTTTT. This codes for CASRTDRVLTGELFF.

The rearrangement joins TRBV6-5 to TRBJ1-4, with D uncertain. Germline lookup yields CDR1 MNHEY and CDR2 SVGAGI. V dropped 4 bases and J dropped 8 bases, with 11 bases sitting between them. The CDR3 spans 13 residues. The CDR3: CASSSQASEKLFF. CDR3 bases: TGTGCCAGCAGTTCGCAGGCCAGCGAAAAACTGTTTTTT.

The rearrangement uses TRBV14 and TRBJ2-1; 8 bases match TRBD2. V shed 5 bases and J 5 bases; nucleotides not matched to a gene: 14. Germline V gives CDR1 SGHDN, CDR2 FVKESK. The CDR3 consists of 17 residues. CDR3 nucleotide sequence: TGTGCCAGCAGCAGAAAGGTTGGGCTAGCGGGTGACAATGAGCAGTTCTTC. Translating it yields CASSRKVGLAGDNEQFF.

The V gene is TRBV5-1, the J gene TRBJ1-2, with 7 bases lining up with TRBD1. After removal of 3 bases from V and 13 bases from J, the junction contained 12 bases not matched to a gene. Germline V gives CDR1 SGHRS, CDR2 YFSETQ. This CDR3 contains 13 residues. CDR3 coding DNA: TGCGCCAGCAGCTCGGACAGGTCCCCCATTAGCACCTTC. It yields the protein CASSSDRSPISTF.

The chain carries TRBV7-9 and TRBJ1-2; D is perhaps TRBD1 (6 bases). The CDR3 extends over 13 amino acids. Germline loops: CDR1 SEHNR, CDR2 FQNEAQ (reference sequence). The V end lost 5 bases, the J end lost 4 bases, and 11 bases lay between the germline ends. For the CDR3, the DNA is TGTGCCAGCAGCCAGACAGGACCCTATGGCTACACCTTC. Translated, it gives CASSQTGPYGYTF.

Remarks on this clone: Other DNA sequences in the same sample also yield this CDR3. The chain has TRBV28 and TRBJ1-2; tentatively, D is TRBD1 (5 bases). Trimming took 5 bases from V and 4 from J, leaving 8 bases between them. Germline values: CDR1 MDHEN, CDR2 SYDVKM. The CDR3 has 12 amino acids. The CDR3 reads CASSLDSYGYTF. CDR3 DNA sequence: TGTGCCAGCAGTCTCGACAGCTATGGCTACACCTTC.

This clone was counted once. The chain carries TRBV19 and TRBJ1-1; 7 positions agree with TRBD1. With V trimmed by 6 bases and J by 0 bases, 13 bases remained unmatched. Germline V gene sequence: CDR1 LNHDA, CDR2 SQIVND (reference sequence). The CDR3 consists of 17 residues. CDR3 nucleotides: TGTGCCAGTAGGTTGGTAGGGACAGCCCTCATGAACACTGAAGCTTTCTTT. Translation gives CASRLVGTALMNTEAFF.

This chain joins TRBV27 and TRBJ2-1, with 13 bases aligning to TRBD2. V trimming: 6 bases; J trimming: 0 bases; junction bases outside the gene matches: 14. This CDR3 has 20 residues. Germline V gene lookup returns CDR1 MNHEY and CDR2 SMNVEV (reference sequence). CDR3 DNA sequence: TGTGCCAGCAGATTAGGATTCGGACTAGCGGGGGTAAGCTCCTACAATGAGCAGTTCTTC. Protein: CASRLGFGLAGVSSYNEQFF.

The V and J genes are TRBV24-1 and TRBJ2-5; 13 bases are shared with TRBD2. The CDR3 is 15 amino acids. Germline V CDR1 and CDR2: KGHDR, SFDVKD. With V trimmed by 3 bases and J by 5 bases, 2 bases remained unmatched. The CDR3 DNA follows: TGTGCCACCAGTGATCAGACTAGCGGGGGGGAGACCCAGTACTTC. Translated, it gives CATSDQTSGGETQYF.

This chain uses TRBV13 with TRBJ2-7; D gene unclear. This CDR3 is 11 amino acids long. V was shortened by 0 bases and J by 7 bases, with 4 bases between the two germline ends. Germline V CDR1 and CDR2: PRHDT, FYEKMQ (reference sequence). CDR3 sequence: CASSLGLEQYF. The CDR3 bases are TGTGCCAGCAGCTTAGGGTTAGAGCAGTACTTC.

This clone was observed once. The CDR3 sequence is CASSTPGLPGAFF. The CDR3 region has the DNA TGTGCCAGCAGTACTCCGGGACTTCCGGGAGCTTTCTTT. The V gene is TRBV6-5, the J gene TRBJ1-1, with D possibly TRBD1 on 5 matching bases. From germline, CDR1 is MNHEY and CDR2 SVGAGI. The V and J ends lost 5 bases and 10 bases respectively, with 17 bases between them. The CDR3 covers 13 residues.

This chain joins TRBV19 and TRBJ2-2, with 8 bases aligning to TRBD2. CDR1 is LNHDA, CDR2 SQIVND, per germline (reference sequence). CDR3 size: 15 residues. V gave up 3 bases and J gave up 4 bases; unmatched junction bases: 4. DNA of the CDR3: TGTGCCAGTAGTATTGATCGGGGGGGCACCGGGGAGCTGTTTTTT. Its translation: CASSIDRGGTGELFF.

This chain connects TRBV10-3 to TRBJ1-4; maybe TRBD1 (5 bases). The CDR3 has 15 residues. V was trimmed by 0 bases and J by 7 bases, leaving 12 bases between them. CDR1 and CDR2 (germline): ENHRY, SYGVKD. The CDR3 coding sequence is TGTGCCATCAGTGAGTCAATCGACAGAGGTGAAAAACTGTTTTTT. Protein: CAISESIDRGEKLFF.

V gene TRBV19 combines with J gene TRBJ1-5; 7 positions agree with TRBD1. CDR3 size: 16 residues. Germline assignment: CDR1 LNHDA and CDR2 SQIVND (reference sequence). The J segment lost 5 bases and the V segment lost 3 bases, leaving 10 bases of the junction unmatched. CDR3 coding DNA: TGTGCCAGTAGTATCCGAACCGGGACAGATTATCAGCCCCAGCATTTT. It encodes CASSIRTGTDYQPQHF. Supplemented by reference TRBV19 and TRBJ1-5, the full variable domain reads DGGITQSPKYLFRKEGQNVTLSCEQNLNHDAMYWYRQDPGQGLRLIYYSQIVNDFQKGDIAEGYSVSREKKESFPLTVTSAQKNPTAFYLCASSIRTGTDYQPQHFGDGTRLSIL.

Judged by abundance, this clone is medium-sized (0.01 to 0.1%). The genes are TRBV5-1 and TRBJ2-5; 9 bases agree with TRBD2. V trimming: 7 bases; J trimming: 5 bases; junction bases outside the gene matches: 9. The CDR3 is made up of 14 amino acids. Germline CDR1 SGHRS, CDR2 YFSETQ. The chain's CDR3 is CASWSLLAGETQYF. The CDR3 DNA sequence: TGCGCCAGCTGGTCTCTACTAGCGGGTGAGACCCAGTACTTC.

This chain connects TRBV28 to TRBJ1-1; D call uncertain. Trimming took 6 bases from V and 1 from J, leaving 9 bases between them. The CDR3 has 13 residues. Germline CDR1 is MDHEN and CDR2 is SYDVKM. CDR3 bases: TGTGCCAGCAGGCCCACAGAGAACACTGAAGCTTTCTTT. Its translation: CASRPTENTEAFF.

This chain uses TRBV7-9 with TRBJ2-1, with a tentative D call TRBD2 (5 bases). Looked up from germline, CDR1 is SEHNR and CDR2 is FQNEAQ (reference sequence). V dropped 5 bases and J dropped 1 base, with 12 bases sitting between them. The length of the CDR3 is 15 residues. The CDR3 loop is CASSERTESYNEQFF. CDR3 bases: TGTGCCAGCAGCGAGCGGACTGAATCCTACAATGAGCAGTTCTTC.

This clone appeared a single time. The chain couples TRBV13 to TRBJ2-1, with 9 bases matching TRBD2. The J segment lost 7 bases and the V segment lost 8 bases, leaving 12 bases of the junction unmatched. Germline CDR1 reads PRHDT; CDR2 reads FYEKMQ (reference sequence). This CDR3 is built from 15 residues. CDR3 sequence (DNA): TGTGCCAGCTCCCTGCGGGGGGGTCCCCCTAATGAGCAGTTCTTC. Amino acid sequence: CASSLRGGPPNEQFF.

This chain links TRBV15 with TRBJ1-6; TRBD1 matches at 8 bases. The J segment lost 7 bases and the V segment lost 3 bases, leaving 2 bases of the junction unmatched. This CDR3 spans 14 amino acids. Germline CDR1 reads LNHNV; CDR2 reads YYDKDF (reference sequence). CDR3 residues: CATSSWTGNSPLHF. The CDR3, as DNA: TGTGCCACCAGCAGTTGGACAGGGAATTCACCCCTCCACTTT.

The gene calls are TRBV12-3 or TRBV12-4 and TRBJ1-3; no clear D gene. The CDR3 sequence is 13 residues long. V was clipped by 5 bases and J by 0 bases, with 5 bases between them. Written as DNA, the CDR3 is TGTGCCAGCAGTGCAGACTCTGGAAACACCATATATTTT. Translation gives CASSADSGNTIYF.

This chain joins TRBV2 and TRBJ1-6; D not resolved. The CDR3 totals 11 residues. CDR1 and CDR2 (germline): SNHLY, FYNNEI. V was shortened by 6 bases and J by 8 bases, with 5 bases between the two germline ends. This chain's CDR3 is CASSTDSPLHF. The CDR3 DNA reads as TGTGCCAGCAGCACAGATTCACCCCTCCACTTT.

This rearrangement joins TRBV2 to TRBJ2-3, with a possible D match to TRBD1 (6 bases). Germline assignment: CDR1 SNHLY and CDR2 FYNNEI. The V end was cut by 8 bases, the J end by 2 bases, with 14 bases between. The CDR3 sequence is 14 residues long. The chain's CDR3 is CASLGAPYTDTQYF. CDR3 bases: TGTGCCAGCTTGGGGGCTCCATACACAGATACGCAGTATTTT.

The J gene is TRBJ2-3, the V gene TRBV14, with D tentatively TRBD2 (5 bases). V was trimmed by 2 bases and J by 5 bases, leaving 11 bases between them. The CDR3 consists of 14 residues. Germline V gives CDR1 SGHDN, CDR2 FVKESK. Here the CDR3 DNA reads TGTGCCAGCAGCCAAATACTAGTAGTAGATACGCAGTATTTT. It is translated as CASSQILVVDTQYF.